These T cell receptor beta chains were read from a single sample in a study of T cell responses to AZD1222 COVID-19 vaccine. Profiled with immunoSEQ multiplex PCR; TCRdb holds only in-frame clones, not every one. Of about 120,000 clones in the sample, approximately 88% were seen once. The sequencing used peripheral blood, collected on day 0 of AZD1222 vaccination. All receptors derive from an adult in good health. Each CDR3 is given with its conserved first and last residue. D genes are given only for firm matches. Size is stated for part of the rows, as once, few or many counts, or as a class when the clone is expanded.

TGTGCCAGCAGCAGGGGAGTCGGCTCCGGGGAGCTGTTTTTT | CASSRGVGSGELFF | TRBV6-5 | NA | TRBJ2-2 | NA
TGTGCCAGTAGCCCCCCCACGTGGGGGGCTGGCAATCAGCCCCAGCATTTT | CASSPPTWGAGNQPQHF | TRBV19 | NA | TRBJ1-5 | NA
TGTGCCAGCAGGCCCCAGCCGGGCAGGGTAAAATTTGATGAGCAGTTCTTC | CASRPQPGRVKFDEQFF | TRBV7-9 | NA | TRBJ2-1 | NA
TGTGCCAGCAGCAACGGGACAGGGGCCCACCTCCAAGAGACCCAGTACTTC | CASSNGTGAHLQETQYF | TRBV7-9 | NA | TRBJ2-5 | TRBD1
TGTGCCAGCAGCCAAGAGCCCAGGAACACCGGGGAGCTGTTTTTT | CASSQEPRNTGELFF | TRBV3-1/TRBV3-2 | NA | TRBJ2-2 | NA
TGTGCCAGCAGTCGATGGCAGAGGGCTGGCTACACCTTC | CASSRWQRAGYTF | TRBV27 | NA | TRBJ1-2 | NA
TGTGCCAGCAGTTTTGGATATAACTATGGCTACACCTTC | CASSFGYNYGYTF | TRBV12-3/TRBV12-4 | NA | TRBJ1-2 | NA
TGTGCCAGCAGTTTATCTATCGGTACTCAGCCCCAGCATTTT | CASSLSIGTQPQHF | TRBV28 | few | TRBJ1-5 | NA
TGTGCCAGCAGCCCACGGTTGGATTCACCCCTCCACTTT | CASSPRLDSPLHF | TRBV12-3/TRBV12-4 | NA | TRBJ1-6 | NA
TGTGCCAGCAGCGTGACTAGTCCCCCGGCGACCCAGTACTTC | CASSVTSPPATQYF | TRBV5-4 | NA | TRBJ2-5 | NA
TGCGCCAGCAGCTCGTCGGGGCCGGATGGCTACACCTTC | CASSSSGPDGYTF | TRBV5-1 | NA | TRBJ1-2 | NA
TGTGCTAGTGGTTTGGGCACTAGACCTTCAGATACGCAGTATTTT | CASGLGTRPSDTQYF | TRBV12-5 | NA | TRBJ2-3 | NA
TGTGCCAGCAGTCCAATTAATAGGTACGAGCAGTACTTC | CASSPINRYEQYF | TRBV27 | NA | TRBJ2-7 | NA
TGTGCCAGCAGCCCAGGGGGCAGTAACTATGGCTACACCTTC | CASSPGGSNYGYTF | TRBV28 | NA | TRBJ1-2 | TRBD1
TGTGCCAGCAGCCACGATCACACTGAAGCTTTCTTT | CASSHDHTEAFF | TRBV5-6 | NA | TRBJ1-1 | NA
TGTGCCAGCAGCCTCTCGAAGGACAGGCCCTTCTATGGCTACACCTTC | CASSLSKDRPFYGYTF | TRBV5-6 | NA | TRBJ1-2 | TRBD1
TGTGCCAGCAAAGAGGGATCCAACACCGGGGAGCTGTTTTTT | CASKEGSNTGELFF | TRBV27 | NA | TRBJ2-2 | NA
TGTGCCAGCAGTGTGGGACTGAGCAATCAGCCCCAGCATTTT | CASSVGLSNQPQHF | TRBV25-1 | NA | TRBJ1-5 | NA
TGCGCCACGTCAAGAGGGGCGAACACCGGGGAGCTGTTTTTT | CATSRGANTGELFF | TRBV4-3 | NA | TRBJ2-2 | NA
TGTGCCAGCAGCTTAGTAGCTCTAGCGGGGGCTTTGACTCCCTACGAGCAGTACTTC | CASSLVALAGALTPYEQYF | TRBV7-6 | NA | TRBJ2-7 | TRBD2
TGTGCCAGCAGCTTTCCCATCCGAGAGGGGATTTGGGGCACCATATATTTT | CASSFPIREGIWGTIYF | TRBV11-2 | NA | TRBJ1-3 | NA
TGTGCCAGCAGCTTAGCTTCCCAGGGTAATGGCTACACCTTC | CASSLASQGNGYTF | TRBV11-2 | NA | TRBJ1-2 | NA
TGTGCCAGCAGCCAAGAGGTGACGGGGAGCTACGAGCAGTACTTC | CASSQEVTGSYEQYF | TRBV14 | NA | TRBJ2-7 | NA
TGTGCCAGCAGTTACTCGACAGGAGATGGCTACACCTTC | CASSYSTGDGYTF | TRBV6-5 | NA | TRBJ1-2 | NA
TGTGCCATCAGTGAGTCGGGGGGGCTGGGTGAAGCTTTCTTT | CAISESGGLGEAFF | TRBV10-3 | NA | TRBJ1-1 | NA
TGTGCCAGCGTCCCTACGGGGGCACGAGGCTACACCTTC | CASVPTGARGYTF | TRBV12-3/TRBV12-4 | NA | TRBJ1-2 | NA
TGTGCCAGCAGCCAAGTTGAGGGGGGATCCGGCTCTGGAAACACCATATATTTT | CASSQVEGGSGSGNTIYF | TRBV4-2 | NA | TRBJ1-3 | NA
TGTGCCAGCATTGAAGGGATTCCCTACGAGCAGTACTTC | CASIEGIPYEQYF | TRBV6-1 | NA | TRBJ2-7 | NA
TGCGCCAGCAGCTTGGGGGTAGCCTCCTACGAGCAGTACTTC | CASSLGVASYEQYF | TRBV5-1 | NA | TRBJ2-7 | NA
TGTGCCAGCAGCCAACCCGGGACAGGGGGCGCGATTAATGGCTACACCTTC | CASSQPGTGGAINGYTF | TRBV14 | once | TRBJ1-2 | TRBD1
TGTGCCAGCAGCCAAGAGTCCGACAGCCGCGCCGACTTC | CASSQESDSRADF | TRBV3-1/TRBV3-2 | NA | TRBJ2-7 | NA
TGTGCCAGCAGCTTAGCTACCGAGGGAAGCTCTGGAAACACCATATATTTT | CASSLATEGSSGNTIYF | TRBV7-8 | NA | TRBJ1-3 | NA